The rows below give T cell receptor beta chains drawn from one sample of a study of cytomegalovirus exposure and HLA in healthy donors. Here immunoSEQ multiplex PCR was the method, and the copy in TCRdb shows in-frame clones only, minus some. The profile shows about 130,000 clones, around 80% of them singletons. The sequenced sample consisted of PBMCs. Every receptor here comes from a female donor in good health and CMV-seronegative. The CDR3 runs from the conserved cysteine through the conserved F or W. D genes are given only for firm matches. Not all rows give a size; the values are once, few, many and, for expanded clones, a class.

clone size	V gene	J gene	D gene	CDR3 length	CDR3 DNA	CDR3 protein
-	TRBV28	TRBJ1-5	TRBD1	16	TGTGCCAGCAGCCTCGGACAGGGCCTTAGCAATCAGCCCCAGCATTTT	CASSLGQGLSNQPQHF
-	TRBV11-2	TRBJ2-3	TRBD2	15	TGTGCCAGCAGCGGTGAGCGGGGTGGCACAGATACGCAGTATTTT	CASSGERGGTDTQYF
-	TRBV28	TRBJ2-7	TRBD1	14	TGTGCCAGCAGTTTAGGGACAGGGGGATACGAGCAGTACTTC	CASSLGTGGYEQYF
-	TRBV7-6	TRBJ1-2	-	13	TGTGCCAGCAGCTTTGGTATAGGGGATGGCTACACCTTC	CASSFGIGDGYTF
once	TRBV5-8	TRBJ2-7	-	14	TGTGCCAGCAGCCGGCCGAACAGGGACTACGAGCAGTACTTC	CASSRPNRDYEQYF
-	TRBV19	TRBJ1-6	TRBD1	13	TGTGCCAGTAGCCCTCAGGGGGGTTCACCCCTCCACTTT	CASSPQGGSPLHF
-	TRBV5-1	TRBJ2-1	-	14	TGCGCCAGCAGCTTGTTGGTGGAGATCAATGAGCAGTTCTTC	CASSLLVEINEQFF
-	TRBV14	TRBJ1-6	TRBD1	14	TGTGCCAGCAGCCAAGGCAGGGGGAATTCACCCCTCCACTTT	CASSQGRGNSPLHF
-	TRBV5-1	TRBJ2-3	TRBD2	15	TGCGCCAGCAGCTTAGCGGGAACTAGCACAGATACGCAGTATTTT	CASSLAGTSTDTQYF
-	TRBV7-9	TRBJ2-2	TRBD2	18	TGTGCCAGCAGCTTACCCTTCCGACTAGCGGGTAACACCGGGGAGCTGTTTTTT	CASSLPFRLAGNTGELFF
-	TRBV18	TRBJ2-2	-	16	TGTGCCAGCTCACCGCCCGGGACTTGGAACACCGGGGAGCTGTTTTTT	CASSPPGTWNTGELFF
once	TRBV2	TRBJ2-4	-	12	TGTGCCAGCGGCCCAGCGGCGGACAGTCAGTACTTC	CASGPAADSQYF
once	TRBV7-9	TRBJ1-2	-	14	TGTGCCAGCAGTCACCTGAACCACTACTATGGCTACACCTTC	CASSHLNHYYGYTF
-	TRBV6-1	TRBJ1-1	-	14	TGTGCCAGCAGTGAACCGGGCCGGGGGACTGAAGCTTTCTTT	CASSEPGRGTEAFF
few	TRBV21-1	TRBJ2-7	-	16	TGTGCCAGCAGCGTCAAGGGGCAGGGAAGGACCTACGAGCAGTACTTC	CASSVKGQGRTYEQYF
-	TRBV2	TRBJ1-5	TRBD1	13	TGTGCCAGCCACGGGACAGAAAATCAGCCCCAGCATTTT	CASHGTENQPQHF
few	TRBV2	TRBJ2-7	-	12	TGTGCCAGCAATAGGCAGGCCTACGAGCAGTACTTC	CASNRQAYEQYF
once	TRBV7-6	TRBJ2-5	TRBD1	15	TGTGCCAGCAGCCCCCAACAGGGGGCGACTGAGACCCAGTACTTC	CASSPQQGATETQYF
few	TRBV7-9	TRBJ1-2	TRBD1	16	TGTGCCAGCAGCTCCGGGACAGTCACCTCTAACTATGGCTACACCTTC	CASSSGTVTSNYGYTF
-	TRBV6-5	TRBJ1-2	-	15	TGTGCCAGCAGTTACTCTGAGGATGTCCCCTATGGCTACACCTTC	CASSYSEDVPYGYTF
-	TRBV13	TRBJ2-3	TRBD2	15	TGTGCCAGCAGCTTAGTTATAGCGGGATCGGGGACGCAGTATTTT	CASSLVIAGSGTQYF
few	TRBV19	TRBJ2-1	-	14	TGTGCCAGTAGTGACGGGACTTTGTACAATGAGCAGTTCTTC	CASSDGTLYNEQFF
-	TRBV2	TRBJ1-5	TRBD1	14	TGTGCCAGCACCTGGACAGGCGACAATCAGCCCCAGCATTTT	CASTWTGDNQPQHF
few	TRBV19	TRBJ1-1	-	15	TGTGCCAGTAGTATTCTACAGGGCTTAGGGTCTGAAGCTTTCTTT	CASSILQGLGSEAFF
-	TRBV9	TRBJ1-2	TRBD1	15	TGTGCCAGCAGCAAGGCAGGGGGACCTAACTATGGCTACACCTTC	CASSKAGGPNYGYTF
-	TRBV6-1	TRBJ2-2	-	15	TGTGCCAGCAGTGAATCGGCGGGGAACACCGGGGAGCTGTTTTTT	CASSESAGNTGELFF
-	TRBV9	TRBJ2-2	-	13	TGTGCCAGCAGCGATCAGAACACCGGGGAGCCGTTTTTT	CASSDQNTGEPFF
once	TRBV5-8	TRBJ1-5	-	15	TGTGCCAGCAGCTTGGAGGGCAGGGCTGGTCAGCCCCAGCATTTT	CASSLEGRAGQPQHF
-	TRBV7-3	TRBJ2-1	TRBD2	16	TGTGCCAGCAGCCCAGGGGTACTAGCGGGTCTTAATGAGCAGTTCTTC	CASSPGVLAGLNEQFF
-	TRBV27	TRBJ2-3	TRBD1	16	TGTGCCAGCAGTTCAAGACGACAGGGAAGCACAGATACGCAGTATTTT	CASSSRRQGSTDTQYF
-	TRBV9	TRBJ2-1	TRBD1	15	TGTGCCAGCAGCGCCGATGGGACAGCCCTAAATGAGCAGTTCTTC	CASSADGTALNEQFF
-	TRBV18	TRBJ1-2	TRBD1	15	TGTGCCAGCTCACCCGGGGCAGGGGGCACCTATGGCTACACCTTC	CASSPGAGGTYGYTF
-	TRBV21-1	TRBJ2-3	-	15	TGTGCCAGCAGGGAAGCGGGACAGGGCACAGATACGCAGTATTTT	CASREAGQGTDTQYF
-	TRBV19	TRBJ1-1	TRBD1	14	TGTGCCAGTACCGAGGACAGGGATTACACTGAAGCTTTCTTT	CASTEDRDYTEAFF
-	TRBV30	TRBJ1-1	-	13	TGTGCCTGGAGTGCCTCGACAGGCACCCAAGCTTTCTTT	CAWSASTGTQAFF
few	TRBV2	TRBJ1-4	-	14	TGTGCCAGCGTCAGAAATAAACCTAATGAAAAACTGTTTTTT	CASVRNKPNEKLFF
-	TRBV11-1	TRBJ2-7	TRBD1	16	TGTGCCAGCAGCCCCCGGACAGGGCCATTGGAGGGTGAGCAGTACTTC	CASSPRTGPLEGEQYF
-	TRBV4-1	TRBJ2-1	TRBD2	18	TGCGCCAGCAGCCAAGTTCCGGGACTAGCGGGAGAGTACAATGAGCAGTTCTTC	CASSQVPGLAGEYNEQFF
-	TRBV19	TRBJ2-5	-	15	TGTGCCAGTAGCAGTATTCATAGCCTGAGAGAGACCCAGTACTTC	CASSSIHSLRETQYF
once	TRBV11-2	TRBJ1-3	-	15	TGTGCCAGCAGTTCCAGACAGGTCTCTGGAAACACCATATATTTT	CASSSRQVSGNTIYF
once	TRBV7-3	TRBJ2-1	TRBD2	16	TGTGCCAGCAGTACAGGACTAGCGGGCATAGGTAATGAGCAGTTCTTC	CASSTGLAGIGNEQFF
-	TRBV7-9	TRBJ2-7	TRBD2	15	TGTGCCAGCAGCTTAGCCGCGGGACTAGCTGACGAGCAGTACTTC	CASSLAAGLADEQYF
-	TRBV5-1	TRBJ1-6	-	16	TGCGCCAGCAGCTTGGAAATGGGCGGAGGCAATTCACCCCTCCACTTT	CASSLEMGGGNSPLHF
-	TRBV13	TRBJ2-3	-	16	TGTGCCAGCAGCTCGCGCCGGGACACCCTTGGGGATACGCAGTATTTT	CASSSRRDTLGDTQYF